This is a list of T cell receptor beta chains from one sample in a study of T cell repertoires in cytomegalovirus infection. Via MiXCR, TCRdb re-called the reads, giving one row per CDR3 protein. The sample lists approximately 190,000 distinct CDR3 sequences; 25% to 30% were seen once. Sample: PBMCs. Source of these receptors: a human donor in good health (CMV status not recorded). Some clones in this sample may be carry-over from other donors' samples. Both conserved end residues are part of each CDR3. The order of the fields is clone size, J gene, V gene, D gene, CDR3 DNA, CDR3 protein. A D gene is named only where the DNA matches it firmly. Not all rows give a size; the values are once, few, many and, for expanded clones, a class.

>.|TRBJ1-5|TRBV7-4|.
TGTGCCGGAGGGGCCACCACCGGTGCCCACCATTTT
CAGGATTGAHHF
>many|TRBJ2-3|TRBV12-3/TRBV12-4|TRBD2
TGTGCCAGCAGTCACGGGGGGGTGGGCACAGATACGCAGTATTTT
CASSHGGVGTDTQYF
>.|TRBJ1-5|TRBV6-7|.
TGTGCCAGCACCGACGGTGGCTGGCCCCAGCATTTT
CASTDGGWPQHF
>many|TRBJ1-2|TRBV4-1|.
TGCGCCAGCTCCCCCGGGACCCTTAGCCCAGCTAACTATGGCTACACCTTC
CASSPGTLSPANYGYTF
>many|TRBJ2-7|TRBV12-3/TRBV12-4|.
TGTGCCAGCAGTTTAGCTGGGGACCTCCACGAGCAGTACTTC
CASSLAGDLHEQYF
>few|TRBJ2-7|TRBV6-2/TRBV6-3|.
TGTGCCAGCAGTTACGGGGCCCGACCCTACGAGCAGTACTTC
CASSYGARPYEQYF
>few|TRBJ2-7|TRBV7-2|.
TGTGCCAGCAGCCAGGGGTCCACTCTCGCTAACGAGCAGTACTTC
CASSQGSTLANEQYF
>.|TRBJ2-7|TRBV2|.
TGTGCCAGCAGTGTACTCCACGAGCAGTACTTC
CASSVLHEQYF
>.|TRBJ2-7|TRBV18|TRBD1
TGTGCCAGCTCACAAGCAGGACAGGGGGGCTTCGAGCAGTACTTC
CASSQAGQGGFEQYF
>.|TRBJ2-3|TRBV7-6|TRBD2
TGTGCCAGCTCCGACGGGGGGGCCGGGGCAGATACGCAGTATTTT
CASSDGGAGADTQYF
>once|TRBJ2-3|TRBV14|.
TGTGCCAGCAGCCAAGATAATCCAGGGAGCTTTAGCACAGATACGCAGTATTTT
CASSQDNPGSFSTDTQYF
>few|TRBJ1-1|TRBV7-9|.
TGTGCCAGCAGCTTAGTGATCTCGAAGGAAGCTTTCTTT
CASSLVISKEAFF
>few|TRBJ2-3|TRBV12-3/TRBV12-4|.
TGTGCCAGCAGCCCTGGGGGTTCCACAGATACGCAGTATTTT
CASSPGGSTDTQYF
>few|TRBJ2-5|TRBV6-2/TRBV6-3|.
TGTGCCAGCAGTTACGAGCTAGTCCCCAAGACCCAGTACTTC
CASSYELVPKTQYF
>few|TRBJ2-5|TRBV7-8|.
TGTGCCAGCAGCCCCGGGACTTTCCAAGAGACCCAGTACTTC
CASSPGTFQETQYF
>.|TRBJ1-4|TRBV7-9|.
TGTGCCAGCAGCGAACCCGGTGGGAACGAAAAACTGTTTTTT
CASSEPGGNEKLFF
>few|TRBJ2-3|TRBV29-1|TRBD2
TGCAGCGTTGATGGAGGCGGGGGAAGCACAGATACGCAGTATTTT
CSVDGGGGSTDTQYF
>.|TRBJ1-4|TRBV5-4|.
TGTGCCAGCAGCTTGTGGGGTGGGGAAAAACTGTTTTTT
CASSLWGGEKLFF
>few|TRBJ2-7|TRBV6-5|.
TGTGCCAGCAGTGAGCTGAGAGGCGAGCAGTACTTC
CASSELRGEQYF
>.|TRBJ1-5|TRBV4-1|TRBD1
TGCGCCAGCAGCCCAAGACAGGGTGATCAGCCCCAGCATTTT
CASSPRQGDQPQHF
>.|TRBJ1-6|TRBV12-3/TRBV12-4|.
TGTGCCAGCAGTTTCCCGGACGGAAATTCACCCCTCCACTTT
CASSFPDGNSPLHF
>.|TRBJ2-7|TRBV11-2|.
TGTGCCAGCAGCCCCCTCCCCACCAGAGCCTTCCCTTTCAAGCAGTACTTC
CASSPLPTRAFPFKQYF
>.|TRBJ1-1|TRBV6-5|TRBD1
TGTGCCAGCAGTTACAACCTGGGTTGGGGACAGACATTGAACACTGAAGCTTTCTTT
CASSYNLGWGQTLNTEAFF